These 28 T cell receptor beta chains were sequenced from one sample in a study of CXCR3-negative and CXCR3-positive naive CD8 T cells. These TCRs' antigens remain unknown. Overall study results and limits: CXCR3-positive naive cells carried more hydrophobic TRB CDR3s than CXCR3-negative ones.

The method, 5' RACE with UMI labels, was used to prepare the TRB cDNA libraries. No DNA is given; TCRdb re-called the 5' RACE reads and lists each CDR3 protein once. This table lists tens of thousands of distinct CDR3 sequences. Sequencing used naive CXCR3+ CD8+ T cells from blood. Subset denoted: CD45RO-CCR7+CD27+CD95- naive CD8+ T cells expressing CXCR3 (TNR3+). The receptors were sampled from a human donor in good health. Some clones in this sample may be carry-over from other donors' samples.

By frequency, this clonotype registers medium-sized. The V gene is TRBV15, the J gene TRBJ1-2. The CDR3 sequence is 12 residues long. Looked up from germline, CDR1 is LNHNV and CDR2 is YYDKDF (reference sequence). The CDR3 spells CATSRVGGGYTF. Filled out from reference TRBV15 and TRBJ1-2, the complete variable domain reads DAMVIQNPRYQVTQFGKPVTLSCSQTLNHNVMYWYQQKSSQAPKLLFHYYDKDFNNEADTPDNFQSRRPNTSFCFLDIRSPGLGDTAMYLCATSRVGGGYTFGSGTRLTVV.

The chain carries TRBV6-5 and TRBJ2-1; TCRdb proposes TRBD2, but this gene call is untestable without DNA. Germline CDR1 is MNHEY and CDR2 is SVGAGI. CDR3 length equals 16 residues. The CDR3 is CASSYERGAIYNEQFF.

The chain uses TRBV7-6 and TRBJ2-2; the D call from TCRdb, TRBD2, cannot be confirmed without DNA. Germline lookup yields CDR1 SGHVS and CDR2 FNYEAQ. This CDR3 spans 17 amino acids. CDR3 amino acids: CASTDSGTSANTGELFF. The variable domain in full, completed from reference TRBV7-6 and TRBJ2-2, reads GAGVSQSPRYKVTKRGQDVALRCDPISGHVSLYWYRQALGQGPEFLTYFNYEAQQDKSGLPNDRFSAERPEGSISTLTIQRTEQRDSAMYRCASTDSGTSANTGELFFGEGSRLTVL.

This chain connects TRBV7-3 to TRBJ1-1. The germline CDR1 and CDR2 sequences are SGHTA and FQGTGA. The CDR3 totals 14 residues. The CDR3 sequence: CASRLLAGNTEAFF.

The CDR3 protein is CASNVPLHLATNEKLFF. V usage is TRBV5-1 and J usage is TRBJ1-4. Looked up from germline, CDR1 is SGHRS and CDR2 is YFSETQ. The CDR3 is made up of 17 amino acids.

J is TRBJ2-7 and V is TRBV9. Looked up from germline, CDR1 is SGDLS and CDR2 is YYNGEE. This CDR3 region has 13 residues. CDR3 loop: CASSVDGAYEQYF.

CDR3 sequence: CASSQDSYEQYF. This chain joins TRBV4-1 and TRBJ2-7. Germline V gene data show CDR1 as MGHRA and CDR2 as YSYEKL. This CDR3 has 12 residues.

V gene TRBV4-3 combines with J gene TRBJ1-5; TCRdb designates TRBD1, a call that cannot be tested without DNA. This CDR3 spans 15 amino acids. CDR1 is LGHNA and CDR2 is YSLEER in the germline V gene. The CDR3 loop is CASSQYRGSNQPQHF.

The V and J genes are TRBV3-1 and TRBJ2-7. The CDR3 length is 15 residues. Germline values: CDR1 LGHDT, CDR2 YNNKEL (reference sequence). Here the CDR3 reads CASSPVGSSIYEQYF.

The chain joins TRBV12-3 or TRBV12-4 to TRBJ2-5. The CDR3 has 14 amino acids. The CDR3 here is CASSSETSKETQYF.

The chain couples TRBV6-6 to TRBJ1-5. The CDR3 contains 12 residues. Germline CDR1 and CDR2: MNHNY and SVGAGI (reference sequence). The CDR3 sequence is CASSLGNQPQHF.

The chain joins TRBV28 to TRBJ1-1; absent DNA, TCRdb's TRBD1 call cannot be checked. The CDR3 extends over 16 amino acids. Germline V gene lookup returns CDR1 MDHEN and CDR2 SYDVKM. The CDR3 sequence: CASTPLGGQGRTEAFF.

The gene calls are TRBV4-3 and TRBJ2-7; TCRdb outputs TRBD1, but without DNA this stays unchecked. This CDR3 has 18 residues. Germline V gene lookup returns CDR1 LGHNA and CDR2 YSLEER. CDR3 in amino acids: CASSQAPPGAGGYYEQYF.

The chain uses TRBV29-1 and TRBJ1-1. The CDR3 extends over 14 amino acids. In germline, CDR1 is SQVTM, CDR2 ANQGSEA. CDR3 loop: CSVAGGALNTEAFF. Filled out from reference TRBV29-1 and TRBJ1-1, the complete variable domain reads SAVISQKPSRDICQRGTSLTIQCQVDSQVTMMFWYRQQPGQSLTLIATANQGSEATYESGFVIDKFPISRPNLTFSTLTVSNMSPEDSSIYLCSVAGGALNTEAFFGQGTRLTVV.

CDR3 amino acids: CASSSGETQYF. This chain connects TRBV7-9 to TRBJ2-5. Per the germline V gene, CDR1 is SEHNR and CDR2 is FQNEAQ (reference sequence). This CDR3 comprises 11 residues.

The V gene is TRBV7-8, the J gene TRBJ2-3; TCRdb lists TRBD1, though no DNA is available to test this call. CDR3 length: 18 amino acids. CDR1 is SGHVS, CDR2 FQNEAQ, per germline. CDR3 region: CASSLAGLTGAATDTQYF.

The chain recombines TRBV12-3 or TRBV12-4 with TRBJ2-5; absent DNA, TCRdb's TRBD2 call cannot be checked. The CDR3 extends over 15 amino acids. The CDR3 spells CASGRGGRMQETQYF.

The chain combines TRBV7-9 with TRBJ2-5; checking the TCRdb D call of TRBD1 is not possible without DNA. This CDR3 has 12 amino acids. CDR1 is SEHNR and CDR2 is FQNEAQ in the germline V gene (reference sequence). The chain's CDR3 is CASSRQRETQYF.

The chain employs TRBV6-5 and TRBJ1-5; TCRdb indicates TRBD1, and absent DNA this call remains unverified. The germline gives CDR1 MNHEY, CDR2 SVGAGI. The CDR3 covers 15 residues. The CDR3 is CASSKGDRLSQPQHF.

The chain combines TRBV6-6 with TRBJ1-2. The CDR3 runs to 16 residues. Per the germline V gene, CDR1 is MNHNY and CDR2 is SVGAGI (reference sequence). The chain's CDR3 is CASSYSIVMAGYGYTF.

The gene calls are TRBV21-1 and TRBJ1-6; TCRdb returns TRBD1, unconfirmable since there is no DNA. TRBV21-1 is labeled a pseudogene. CDR3 size: 14 residues. The CDR3 spells CASSKGERISPLHF.

This rearrangement joins TRBV7-3 to TRBJ2-3; as DNA is missing, the TRBD1 call by TCRdb cannot be tested. Germline V gene data show CDR1 as SGHTA and CDR2 as FQGTGA. The CDR3 covers 14 residues. The CDR3 sequence is CASSLIQGADTQYF.

This chain connects TRBV5-5 to TRBJ2-7; the D call of TRBD1 rests on TCRdb alone, since no DNA is present to check it. CDR3 size: 16 residues. Germline CDR1 and CDR2: SGHKS and YYEKEE (reference sequence). The CDR3 sequence is CASSQPTERVSYEQYF.

The rearrangement joins TRBV6-2 or TRBV6-3 to TRBJ2-7. Per germline, CDR1 MNHEY and CDR2 SVGEGT. This CDR3 comprises 13 residues. The CDR3 sequence: CASSYLSSYEQYF.

The CDR3 sequence: CASSDSPSGPYNEQFF. V gene TRBV6-4 combines with J gene TRBJ2-1; the D gene TCRdb calls, TRBD2, cannot be checked with no DNA. Germline V CDR1 and CDR2: MRHNA, SNTAGT. This CDR3 region has 16 residues.

This rearrangement joins TRBV19 to TRBJ1-5; TCRdb proposes TRBD1, but this gene call is untestable without DNA. The CDR3 spans 15 residues. The germline V gene encodes CDR1 LNHDA and CDR2 SQIVND (reference sequence). This chain's CDR3 is CASSIGQGFPQPQHF.

The chain is built from TRBV7-9 and TRBJ2-1; TCRdb's assignment of TRBD1 cannot be checked, as there is no DNA. CDR1 and CDR2 from the germline V gene are SEHNR and FQNEAQ (reference sequence). CDR3 length: 13 amino acids. CDR3 in amino acids: CASSSPDGNEQLF.

This chain uses TRBV29-1 with TRBJ2-7; lacking DNA, the TRBD1 call made by TCRdb goes unchecked. The CDR3 is 13 amino acids. The germline V gene encodes CDR1 SQVTM and CDR2 ANQGSEA. The CDR3: CSVEVTTVYEQYF.